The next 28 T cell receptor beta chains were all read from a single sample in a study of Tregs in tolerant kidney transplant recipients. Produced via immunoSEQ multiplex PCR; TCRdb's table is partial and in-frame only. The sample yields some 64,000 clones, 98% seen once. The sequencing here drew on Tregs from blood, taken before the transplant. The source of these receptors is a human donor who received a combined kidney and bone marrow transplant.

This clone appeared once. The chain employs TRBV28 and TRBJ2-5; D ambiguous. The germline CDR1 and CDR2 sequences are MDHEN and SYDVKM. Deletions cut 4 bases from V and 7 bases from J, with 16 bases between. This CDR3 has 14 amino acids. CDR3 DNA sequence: TGTGCCAGCAGTTCTGCTACTTTTCTAGGGACCCAGTACTTC. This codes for CASSSATFLGTQYF.

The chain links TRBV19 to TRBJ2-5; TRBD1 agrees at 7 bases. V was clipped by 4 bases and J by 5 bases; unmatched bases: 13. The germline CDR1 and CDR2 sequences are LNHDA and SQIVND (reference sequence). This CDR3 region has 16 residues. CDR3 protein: CASSTLGLRGLETQYF. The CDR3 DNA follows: TGTGCCAGTAGTACCCTTGGACTTAGGGGGCTGGAGACCCAGTACTTC.

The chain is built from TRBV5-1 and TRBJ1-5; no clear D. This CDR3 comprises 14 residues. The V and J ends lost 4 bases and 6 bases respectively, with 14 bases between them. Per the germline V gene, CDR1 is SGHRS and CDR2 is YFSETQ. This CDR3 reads CASSLEGGFQPQHF. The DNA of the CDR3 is TGCGCCAGCAGCCTGGAAGGAGGGTTTCAGCCCCAGCATTTT.

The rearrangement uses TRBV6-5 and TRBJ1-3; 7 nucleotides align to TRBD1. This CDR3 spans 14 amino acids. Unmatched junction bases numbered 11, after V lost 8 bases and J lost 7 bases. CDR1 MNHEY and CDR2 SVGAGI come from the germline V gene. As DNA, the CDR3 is TGTGCCAGCTGCCCGGGCAGGGGGGTTAACACCATATATTTT. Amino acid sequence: CASCPGRGVNTIYF.

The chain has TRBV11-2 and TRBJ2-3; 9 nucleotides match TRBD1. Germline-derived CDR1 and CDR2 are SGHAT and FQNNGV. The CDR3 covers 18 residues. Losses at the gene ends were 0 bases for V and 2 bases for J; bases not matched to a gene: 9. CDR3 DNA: TGTGCCAGCAGCTTAGATCGGACAGGGGTTGTACCCACAGATACGCAGTATTTT. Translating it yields CASSLDRTGVVPTDTQYF.

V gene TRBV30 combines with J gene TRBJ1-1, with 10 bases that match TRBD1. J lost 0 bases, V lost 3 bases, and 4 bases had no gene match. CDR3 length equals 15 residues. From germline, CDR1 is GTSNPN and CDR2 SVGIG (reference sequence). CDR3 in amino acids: CAWRGTGAMNTEAFF. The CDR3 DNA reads TGTGCCTGGAGGGGGACAGGGGCGATGAACACTGAAGCTTTCTTT.

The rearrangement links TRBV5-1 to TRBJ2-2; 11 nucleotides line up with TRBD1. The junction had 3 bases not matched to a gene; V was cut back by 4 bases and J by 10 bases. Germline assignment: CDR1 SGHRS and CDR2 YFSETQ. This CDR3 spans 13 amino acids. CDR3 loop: CASSPGQGEELFF. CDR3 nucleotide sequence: TGCGCCAGCAGCCCGGGACAGGGGGAGGAGCTGTTTTTT.

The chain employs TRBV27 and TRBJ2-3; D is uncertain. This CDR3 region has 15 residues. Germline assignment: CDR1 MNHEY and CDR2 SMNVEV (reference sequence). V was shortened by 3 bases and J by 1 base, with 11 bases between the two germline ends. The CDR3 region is CASSFGFSGTDTQYF. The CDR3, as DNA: TGTGCCAGCAGTTTCGGGTTTTCAGGCACAGATACGCAGTATTTT.

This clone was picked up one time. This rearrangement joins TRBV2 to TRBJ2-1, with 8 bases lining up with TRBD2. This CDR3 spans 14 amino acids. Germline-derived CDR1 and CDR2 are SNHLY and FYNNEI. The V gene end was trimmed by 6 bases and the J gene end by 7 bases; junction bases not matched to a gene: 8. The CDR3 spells CASSPGLAGNEQFF. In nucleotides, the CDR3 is TGTGCCAGCAGCCCTGGCCTAGCGGGTAATGAGCAGTTCTTC.

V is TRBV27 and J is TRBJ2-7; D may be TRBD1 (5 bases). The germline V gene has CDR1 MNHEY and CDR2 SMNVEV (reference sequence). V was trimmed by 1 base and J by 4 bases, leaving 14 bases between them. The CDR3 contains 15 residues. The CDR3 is CASSLWGQVKYEQYF. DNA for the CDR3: TGTGCCAGCAGTTTATGGGGCCAGGTGAAGTACGAGCAGTACTTC.

CDR3 residues: CATSLGGTEAFF. CDR3 sequence (DNA): TGTGCCACCAGCTTGGGGGGGACTGAAGCTTTCTTT. V and J are TRBV15 and TRBJ1-1; possible D gene TRBD1, 5 bases. The CDR3 is 12 amino acids. Germline-derived CDR1 and CDR2 are LNHNV and YYDKDF (reference sequence). Trimming shortened V by 5 bases and J by 5 bases, and 9 bases separated the two germline ends.

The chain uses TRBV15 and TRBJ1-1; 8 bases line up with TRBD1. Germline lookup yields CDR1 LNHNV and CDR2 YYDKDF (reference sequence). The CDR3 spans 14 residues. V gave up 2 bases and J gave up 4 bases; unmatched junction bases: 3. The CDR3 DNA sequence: TGTGCCACCAGCAGAACAGGGGGGACCACTGAAGCTTTCTTT. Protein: CATSRTGGTTEAFF.

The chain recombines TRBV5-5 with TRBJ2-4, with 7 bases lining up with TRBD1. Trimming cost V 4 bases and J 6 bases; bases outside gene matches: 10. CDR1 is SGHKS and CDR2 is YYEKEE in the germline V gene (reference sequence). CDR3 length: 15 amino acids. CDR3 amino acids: CASSQLVGGLNIQYF. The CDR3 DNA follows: TGTGCCAGCAGCCAGTTGGTAGGGGGCTTAAACATTCAGTACTTC.

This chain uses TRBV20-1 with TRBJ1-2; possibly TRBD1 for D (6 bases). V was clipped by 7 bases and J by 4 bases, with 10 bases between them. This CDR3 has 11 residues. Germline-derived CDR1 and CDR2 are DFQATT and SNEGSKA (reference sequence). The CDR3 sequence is CSGQAPYGYTF. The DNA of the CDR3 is TGCAGTGGACAGGCCCCCTATGGCTACACCTTC.

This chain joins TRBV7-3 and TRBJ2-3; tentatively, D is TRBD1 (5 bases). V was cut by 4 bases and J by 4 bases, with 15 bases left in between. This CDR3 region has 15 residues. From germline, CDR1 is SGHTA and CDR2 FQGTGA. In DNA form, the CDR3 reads TGTGCCAGCAGCTCAGGCCTTCAAGGGGCAGATACGCAGTATTTT. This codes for CASSSGLQGADTQYF.

The CDR3 bases are TGTGCCAGTCGGCGGCAACCTAGCACAGATACGCAGTATTTT. As protein: CASRRQPSTDTQYF. The V gene is TRBV19, the J gene TRBJ2-3; D remains unclear. Trimming stripped 8 bases from V and 0 bases from J, with 12 bases between. This CDR3 comprises 14 residues. Per germline, CDR1 LNHDA and CDR2 SQIVND (reference sequence). Based on the CDR3 plus reference TRBV19 and TRBJ2-3, the full variable domain is DGGITQSPKYLFRKEGQNVTLSCEQNLNHDAMYWYRQDPGQGLRLIYYSQIVNDFQKGDIAEGYSVSREKKESFPLTVTSAQKNPTAFYLCASRRQPSTDTQYFGPGTRLTVL.

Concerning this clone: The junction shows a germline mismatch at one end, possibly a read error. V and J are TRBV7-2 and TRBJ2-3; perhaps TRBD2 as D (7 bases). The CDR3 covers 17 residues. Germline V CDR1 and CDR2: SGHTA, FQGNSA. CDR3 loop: CASSVAGGAIGTDTQYF. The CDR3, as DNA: TGTGCCAGCAGCGTAGCTGGGGGGGCTATAGGCACAGATACGCAGTATTTT.

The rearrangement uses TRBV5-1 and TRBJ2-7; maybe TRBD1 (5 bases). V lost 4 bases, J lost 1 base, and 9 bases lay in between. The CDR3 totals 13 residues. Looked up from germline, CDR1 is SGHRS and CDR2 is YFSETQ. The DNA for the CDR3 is TGCGCCAGCAGCATGACAGTTTCCTACGAGCAGTACTTC. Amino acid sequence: CASSMTVSYEQYF.

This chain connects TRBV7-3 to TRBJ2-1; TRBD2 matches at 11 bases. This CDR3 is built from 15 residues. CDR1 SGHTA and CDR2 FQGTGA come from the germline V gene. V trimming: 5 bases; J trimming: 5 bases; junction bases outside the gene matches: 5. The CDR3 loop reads CASSDSSGGNNEQFF. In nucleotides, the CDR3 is TGTGCCAGCAGCGACTCTAGCGGGGGGAACAATGAGCAGTTCTTC. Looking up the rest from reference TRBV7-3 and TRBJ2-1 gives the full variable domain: GAGVSQTPSNKVTEKGKYVELRCDPISGHTALYWYRQSLGQGPEFLIYFQGTGAADDSGLPNDRFFAVRPEGSVSTLKIQRTERGDSAVYLCASSDSSGGNNEQFFGPGTRLTVL.

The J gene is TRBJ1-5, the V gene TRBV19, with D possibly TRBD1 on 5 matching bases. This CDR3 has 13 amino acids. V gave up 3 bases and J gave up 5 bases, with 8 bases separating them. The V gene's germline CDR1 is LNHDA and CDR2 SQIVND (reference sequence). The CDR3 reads CASSMWGDQPQHF. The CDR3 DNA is TGTGCCAGTAGTATGTGGGGGGATCAGCCCCAGCATTTT.

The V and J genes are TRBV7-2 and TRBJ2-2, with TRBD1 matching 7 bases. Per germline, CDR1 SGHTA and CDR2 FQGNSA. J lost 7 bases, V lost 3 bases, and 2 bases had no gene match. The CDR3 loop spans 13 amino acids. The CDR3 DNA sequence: TGTGCCAGCAGCTTCCCAGGGGGCGGGGAGCTGTTTTTT. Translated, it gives CASSFPGGGELFF. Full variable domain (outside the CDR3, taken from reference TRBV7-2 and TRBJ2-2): GAGVSQSPSNKVTEKGKDVELRCDPISGHTALYWYRQSLGQGLEFLIYFQGNSAPDKSGLPSDRFSAERTGGSVSTLTIQRTQQEDSAVYLCASSFPGGGELFFGEGSRLTVL.

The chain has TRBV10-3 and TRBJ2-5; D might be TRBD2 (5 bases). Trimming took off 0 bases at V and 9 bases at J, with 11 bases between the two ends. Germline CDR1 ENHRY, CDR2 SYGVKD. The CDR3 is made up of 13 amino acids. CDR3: CAISESFPEAQYF. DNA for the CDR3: TGTGCCATCAGTGAGTCCTTCCCGGAGGCCCAGTACTTC.

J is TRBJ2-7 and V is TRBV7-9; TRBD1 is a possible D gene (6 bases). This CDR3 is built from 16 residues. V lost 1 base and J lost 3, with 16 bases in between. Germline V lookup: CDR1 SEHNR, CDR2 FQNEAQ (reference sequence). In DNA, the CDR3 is TGTGCCAGCAGCTTAGGTTGGGCCAGGGGAGTCTACGAGCAGTACTTC. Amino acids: CASSLGWARGVYEQYF.

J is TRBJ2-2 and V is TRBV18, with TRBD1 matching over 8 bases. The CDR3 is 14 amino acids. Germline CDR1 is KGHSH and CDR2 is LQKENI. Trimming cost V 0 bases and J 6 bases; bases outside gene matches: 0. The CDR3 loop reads CASSPPQGAGELFF. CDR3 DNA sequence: TGTGCCAGCTCACCACCACAGGGGGCCGGGGAGCTGTTTTTT.

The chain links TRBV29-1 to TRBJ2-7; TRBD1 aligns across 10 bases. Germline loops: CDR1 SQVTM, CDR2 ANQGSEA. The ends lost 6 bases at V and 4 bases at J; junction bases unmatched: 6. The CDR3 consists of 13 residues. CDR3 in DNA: TGCAGCGTCCGGGACAGGGGTCTGTACGAGCAGTACTTC. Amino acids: CSVRDRGLYEQYF.

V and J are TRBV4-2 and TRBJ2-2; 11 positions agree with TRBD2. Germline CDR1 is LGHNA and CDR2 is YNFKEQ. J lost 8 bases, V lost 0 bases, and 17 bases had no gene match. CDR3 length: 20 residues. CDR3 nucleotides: TGTGCCAGCAGCCAAGAGAACGGAGCGGTAGCGGGGGGGTGGGGTGGGGAGCTGTTTTTT. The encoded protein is CASSQENGAVAGGWGGELFF.

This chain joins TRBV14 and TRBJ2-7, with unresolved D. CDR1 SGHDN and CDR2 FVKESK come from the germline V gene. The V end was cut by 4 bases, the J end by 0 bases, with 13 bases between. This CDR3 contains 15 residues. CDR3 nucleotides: TGTGCCAGCAGCCCTAAGCGCCGGAGCTCCTACGAGCAGTACTTC. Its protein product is CASSPKRRSSYEQYF.

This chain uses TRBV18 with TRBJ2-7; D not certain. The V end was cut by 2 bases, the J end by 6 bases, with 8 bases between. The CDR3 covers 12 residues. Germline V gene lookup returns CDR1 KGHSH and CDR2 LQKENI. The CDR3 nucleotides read TGTGCCAGCTCACCAACAGCTTCCGAGCAGTACTTC. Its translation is CASSPTASEQYF.